The clone carrying this T cell receptor beta chain was seen repeatedly, ten times or more. The antigen remains unidentified. One entry per CDR3 protein results from TCRdb running MiXCR on the 5' RACE reads. The table shows 250,000 or so distinct CDR3 sequences, with roughly 6.2% occurring only once. This sample was included in a study of T cells after yellow fever vaccination. In the study overall: Any fraction with a low cell number was prepared using SMART-Seq v4 Ultra Low Input. Overall study findings and caveats: Bulk-population clonotypes that are abundant could appear as contaminants in FACS-sorted repertoires. The booster saw the reappearance of most primary-vaccination clones (roughly 95% CD4, 80% to 90% CD8). It was the secondary response that reached its peak faster, day 5 versus 15, but it was weaker.

Germline loops: CDR1 SGHTA, CDR2 FQGNSA. V lost 6 bases and J 2 bases, leaving 11 bases between the germline ends. This CDR3 is 13 amino acids long. The rearrangement links TRBV7-2 to TRBJ2-7; no definite D call. Sample: CD4+ T cells sorted from PBMCs, taken on the day of the yellow fever booster vaccination. The TCR sequence derives from a man aged 30-40 years who received the YFV17D yellow fever vaccine. CDR3 nucleotides: TGTGCCAGCAGTTCCGGTCTAACCTACGAGCAGTACTTC. Amino acid sequence: CASSSGLTYEQYF.